Presented here are 30 T cell receptor beta chains from one specimen sequenced in a study of T cell changes during pregnancy in multiple sclerosis (dated by TCRdb to between 2017 and 2020). The library was generated by the immunoSEQ multiplex PCR assay. Here the immuneACCESS table is served through TCRdb, limited to in-frame sequences with V and J called. Missing clones are a known gap in these copies; in checked studies unresolved V genes cover under half, and the rest lacks a known reason. Across this sample there are about 69,000 clones, with roughly 91% seen only once. The ten largest make up roughly 1.5% of the sample. The sequencing used peripheral blood, collected in the third trimester of pregnancy. The receptors here all came from a female donor with multiple sclerosis, enrolled in a pregnancy study.

This chain links TRBV11-2 with TRBJ1-1, with D unresolved. Deletions cut 4 bases from V and 1 base from J, with 19 bases between. Per germline, CDR1 SGHAT and CDR2 FQNNGV. The CDR3 length is 17 residues. CDR3 in amino acids: CASSSQFGFYRNTEAFF. Here the CDR3 DNA reads TGTGCCAGCAGCTCACAGTTTGGCTTCTATAGGAACACTGAAGCTTTCTTT.

This chain connects TRBV18 to TRBJ1-1; 7 nucleotides agree with TRBD1. Germline CDR1 KGHSH, CDR2 LQKENI. Trimming removed 3 bases from V and 2 bases from J; junction bases left unmatched: 3. This CDR3 spans 14 amino acids. CDR3 residues: CASSPGTENTEAFF. The CDR3 bases are TGTGCCAGCTCACCCGGGACAGAAAACACTGAAGCTTTCTTT.

The chain uses TRBV18 and TRBJ1-4; D unresolved. The CDR3 sequence is 14 residues long. Germline V gives CDR1 KGHSH, CDR2 LQKENI. Between the trimmed V and J ends, which lost 2 bases and 8 bases, there was a span of 12 bases. Here the CDR3 reads CASSPFEGSEKLFF. The CDR3 nucleotides read TGTGCCAGCTCACCATTTGAGGGATCCGAAAAACTGTTTTTT. Supplemented by reference TRBV18 and TRBJ1-4, the full variable domain reads NAGVMQNPRHLVRRRGQEARLRCSPMKGHSHVYWYRQLPEEGLKFMVYLQKENIIDESGMPKERFSAEFPKEGPSILRIQQVVRGDSAAYFCASSPFEGSEKLFFGSGTQLSVL.

Concerning this clone: Compared with germline, one end of the junction differs, possibly owing to a read error. The V gene is TRBV7-9, the J gene TRBJ2-7, with TRBD2 matching 10 bases. The CDR3 loop spans 11 amino acids. Germline CDR1 SEHNR, CDR2 FQNEAQ (reference sequence). The CDR3 loop is CASSLAGATYF. The CDR3 DNA is TGTGCCAGCAGCCTAGCGGGGGCGACGTACTTC. The full variable domain, rest sourced from reference TRBV7-9 and TRBJ2-7, is DTGVSQNPRHKITKRGQNVTFRCDPISEHNRLYWYRQTLGQGPEFLTYFQNEAQLEKSRLLSDRFSAERPKGSFSTLEIQRTEQGDSAMYLCASSLAGATYFGPGTRLTVT.

The chain employs TRBV27 and TRBJ2-2, with 9 bases fitting TRBD1. The CDR3 length is 16 residues. Germline loops: CDR1 MNHEY, CDR2 SMNVEV (reference sequence). Trimming at V came to 5 bases and at J to 3 bases, leaving 7 bases not matched to a gene. The CDR3 loop reads CASSTQTGGYTGELFF. DNA of the CDR3: TGTGCCAGCAGTACCCAGACAGGGGGGTACACCGGGGAGCTGTTTTTT.

V usage is TRBV7-3 and J usage is TRBJ2-5, with TRBD2 matching 9 bases. V shed 3 bases, J shed 1 base, and the junction held 6 bases outside the gene matches. In germline, CDR1 is SGHTA, CDR2 FQGTGA. The CDR3 spans 16 residues. The CDR3 DNA follows: TGTGCCAGCAGCTTTTCGAGCGGGGGGCCCCAAGAGACCCAGTACTTC. It translates to CASSFSSGGPQETQYF.

The rearrangement uses TRBV11-1 and TRBJ1-1; 7 bases are a match to TRBD1. The CDR3 spans 14 residues. Unmatched junction bases numbered 8, after V lost 5 bases and J lost 5 bases. The germline CDR1 and CDR2 sequences are SGHAT and FQDESV (reference sequence). The CDR3 bases are TGTGCCAGCAGCCAGACAGGGATGGGAACTGAAGCTTTCTTT. Translation: CASSQTGMGTEAFF.

V usage is TRBV2 and J usage is TRBJ2-7; TRBD2 matches at 10 bases. CDR3 length: 16 amino acids. Germline V gene lookup returns CDR1 SNHLY and CDR2 FYNNEI. V dropped 6 bases and J dropped 0; count of bases not matched to a gene: 8. In DNA form, the CDR3 reads TGTGCCAGCAGCCTAGGACTAGCGGCGAGCTCCTACGAGCAGTACTTC. Protein sequence: CASSLGLAASSYEQYF.

The chain uses TRBV2 and TRBJ1-3, with D possibly matching TRBD1 (6 bases). Germline V CDR1 and CDR2: SNHLY, FYNNEI. The CDR3 extends over 15 amino acids. With 5 bases removed from V and 4 bases from J, the gap between germline ends came to 15 bases. The CDR3 loop is CASSSGTSGGNTIYF. In DNA form, the CDR3 reads TGTGCCAGCAGTTCTGGGACATCGGGGGGAAACACCATATATTTT.

The chain employs TRBV29-1 and TRBJ1-1, with D uncertain. This CDR3 is built from 13 residues. V was trimmed by 8 bases and J by 0 bases, leaving 13 bases between them. Per germline, CDR1 SQVTM and CDR2 ANQGSEA. The CDR3 nucleotides are TGCAGCCTCCGGGATAGCATGAACACTGAAGCTTTCTTT. Translated, it gives CSLRDSMNTEAFF.

The V and J genes are TRBV4-2 and TRBJ2-5, with 10 bases that match TRBD1. In germline, CDR1 is LGHNA, CDR2 YNFKEQ. The V segment lost 4 bases and the J segment 3 bases; nucleotides outside the gene matches: 2. The CDR3 extends over 14 amino acids. For the CDR3, the DNA is TGTGCCAGCAGCCGAGGGACAGGGGAAGAGACCCAGTACTTC. Protein: CASSRGTGEETQYF.

In this sample, this clone turned up once. The chain is built from TRBV20-1 and TRBJ2-1; D may be TRBD1 (6 bases). With 3 bases removed from V and 7 bases from J, the gap between germline ends came to 7 bases. The CDR3 is 11 residues long. Germline V gene data show CDR1 as DFQATT and CDR2 as SNEGSKA (reference sequence). DNA of the CDR3: TGCAGTGCTAGCGACAGGAATGAGCAGTTCTTC. As protein: CSASDRNEQFF.

The rearrangement uses TRBV21-1 and TRBJ2-2; TRBD1, as called in the table, went unchecked against the DNA. TRBV21-1 is a listed pseudogene. The CDR3 length is 16 residues. The CDR3 nucleotides read TGTGCCAGCAGAAACAGGGGTCTCGCGAACACCGGGGAGCTGTTTTTT. Translating gives CASRNRGLANTGELFF.

This sequence joins TRBV27 and TRBJ2-7; tentatively, D is TRBD2 (6 bases). V lost 5 bases and J lost 3, with 14 bases in between. The CDR3 totals 14 residues. CDR1 and CDR2 (germline): MNHEY, SMNVEV (reference sequence). The CDR3 nucleotides read TGTGCCAGCAGTCTTACGGGACTCCTCTACGAGCAGTACTTC. This gives the protein CASSLTGLLYEQYF.

This chain uses TRBV5-6 with TRBJ1-2, with D possibly matching TRBD1 (5 bases). The V end was cut by 4 bases, the J end by 5 bases, with 18 bases between. CDR1 is SGHDT and CDR2 is YYEEEE in the germline V gene. The CDR3 is made up of 15 amino acids. CDR3 sequence (DNA): TGTGCCAGCAGCCTCCCCCCGGGGGATAAATATGGCTACACCTTC. Its protein is CASSLPPGDKYGYTF.

V is TRBV4-1 and J is TRBJ1-2; 7 bases are shared with TRBD1. The CDR3 has 15 residues. Germline values: CDR1 MGHRA, CDR2 YSYEKL. J gave up 8 bases and V 0 bases, and 9 bases lay outside the gene matches. The CDR3 region is CASSQEGGSLGGYTF. In DNA, the CDR3 is TGCGCCAGCAGCCAAGAAGGGGGCTCCTTGGGGGGCTACACCTTC.

This clone came up a few times. Other nucleotide sequences in the sample specify the same CDR3. V usage is TRBV6-1 and J usage is TRBJ2-3, with TRBD1 identical over 10 bases. V lost 1 base, J lost 6 bases, and 1 base stayed unmatched. CDR1 is MNHNS and CDR2 is SASEGT in the germline V gene. The CDR3 covers 14 residues. For the CDR3, the DNA is TGTGCCAGCAGTGAAGGACAGGGGGCGGATACGCAGTATTTT. Its protein product is CASSEGQGADTQYF.

CDR3 sequence: CASSLAGGSYEQYF. As DNA, the CDR3 is TGTGCCAGTAGTCTAGCGGGGGGCAGCTACGAGCAGTACTTC. V is TRBV19 and J is TRBJ2-7; 11 bases align to TRBD2. Germline V gene sequence: CDR1 LNHDA, CDR2 SQIVND (reference sequence). CDR3 size: 14 residues. The J segment lost 3 bases and the V segment lost 5 bases, leaving 3 bases of the junction unmatched.

The chain uses TRBV7-2 and TRBJ2-7; D is uncertain. The length of the CDR3 is 11 residues. Per the germline V gene, CDR1 is SGHTA and CDR2 is FQGNSA. The V end was cut by 5 bases, the J end by 4 bases, with 6 bases between. The CDR3 loop reads CASSEHYEQYF. The CDR3 DNA sequence: TGTGCCAGCAGCGAACATTACGAGCAGTACTTC.

V usage is TRBV6-1 and J usage is TRBJ1-4; 8 bases are shared with TRBD1. V shed 4 bases, J shed 6 bases, and the junction held 7 bases outside the gene matches. CDR1 MNHNS and CDR2 SASEGT come from the germline V gene. This CDR3 is built from 15 residues. The CDR3 DNA reads as TGTGCCAGCAGTGGACTGACAGGGGCGTATGAAAAACTGTTTTTT. It encodes CASSGLTGAYEKLFF.

This sequence joins TRBV9 and TRBJ1-1; D remains unclear. Germline CDR1 SGDLS, CDR2 YYNGEE. The CDR3 is made up of 13 amino acids. Trimming left V 4 bases short and J 0 bases short, with 7 bases between. The CDR3 DNA reads as TGTGCCAGCAGCTCGGGAGTGAACACTGAAGCTTTCTTT. Its protein product is CASSSGVNTEAFF. Complete variable domain (other parts from reference TRBV9 and TRBJ1-1): DSGVTQTPKHLITATGQRVTLRCSPRSGDLSVYWYQQSLDQGLQFLIQYYNGEERAKGNILERFSAQQFPDLHSELNLSSLELGDSALYFCASSSGVNTEAFFGQGTRLTVV.

The rearrangement uses TRBV5-1 and TRBJ2-7; TRBD2 might be the D (5 bases). Germline V gene lookup returns CDR1 SGHRS and CDR2 YFSETQ. V lost 0 bases to trimming and J lost 2 bases, with 12 bases between them. This CDR3 is built from 15 residues. In DNA, the CDR3 is TGCGCCAGCAGCTTGGAGGGCTGGGAGACCTACGAGCAGTACTTC. It yields the protein CASSLEGWETYEQYF.

The CDR3 DNA is TGTGCCAGTAGCCCTCGGGGGTACCCCGAAGCTTTCTTT. As protein: CASSPRGYPEAFF. V and J are TRBV19 and TRBJ1-1, with a possible D match to TRBD1 (5 bases). Germline loops: CDR1 LNHDA, CDR2 SQIVND (reference sequence). Trimming cost V 6 bases and J 8 bases, with 16 bases left between them. The CDR3 spans 13 residues.

The chain links TRBV6-6 to TRBJ2-7, with D perhaps TRBD2 (6 bases). V dropped 6 bases and J dropped 1 base, with 7 bases sitting between them. Per the germline V gene, CDR1 is MNHNY and CDR2 is SVGAGI (reference sequence). The CDR3 totals 12 residues. CDR3 residues: CASSRGSYEQYF. Written as DNA, the CDR3 is TGTGCCAGCAGCCGGGGGTCCTACGAGCAGTACTTC.

The chain links TRBV10-3 to TRBJ2-7, with 9 positions matching TRBD1. The CDR3 covers 15 residues. Germline V lookup: CDR1 ENHRY, CDR2 SYGVKD. Losses at the gene ends were 4 bases for V and 1 base for J; bases not matched to a gene: 5. The CDR3 region is CAISGPGQGSYEQYF. CDR3 sequence (DNA): TGTGCCATCAGTGGGCCGGGACAGGGTTCCTACGAGCAGTACTTC.

V gene TRBV6-5 combines with J gene TRBJ2-7; D possibly corresponds to TRBD2 (7 bases). This CDR3 has 14 amino acids. V lost 2 bases to trimming and J lost 1 base, with 9 bases between them. Germline-derived CDR1 and CDR2 are MNHEY and SVGAGI. This chain's CDR3 is CASSYGGASYEQYF. Written as DNA, the CDR3 is TGTGCCAGCAGTTACGGGGGGGCGTCCTACGAGCAGTACTTC.

This chain links TRBV6-6 with TRBJ2-7; 9 bases are a match to TRBD2. The CDR3 consists of 15 residues. The junction had 6 bases not matched to a gene; V was cut back by 2 bases and J by 4 bases. In germline, CDR1 is MNHNY, CDR2 SVGAGI (reference sequence). The CDR3 DNA follows: TGTGCCAGCAGTTACGGGCGGGGGGGGCTGTACGAGCAGTACTTC. Translated: CASSYGRGGLYEQYF.

V and J are TRBV6-5 and TRBJ1-1; D remains unclear. Germline-derived CDR1 and CDR2 are MNHEY and SVGAGI. V gave up 2 bases and J gave up 5 bases, with 12 bases separating them. This CDR3 has 14 residues. CDR3 residues: CASSYRGSITEAFF. For the CDR3, the DNA is TGTGCCAGCAGTTACCGGGGTTCGATAACTGAAGCTTTCTTT.

This chain connects TRBV2 to TRBJ2-1, with D maybe TRBD1 (5 bases). This CDR3 comprises 16 residues. The V and J ends lost 2 bases and 2 bases respectively, with 13 bases between them. From germline, CDR1 is SNHLY and CDR2 FYNNEI. CDR3 coding DNA: TGTGCCAGCAGTGAAATGGGGCAGGGCACCTACAATGAGCAGTTCTTC. Its protein product is CASSEMGQGTYNEQFF.

The table lists this clone with a count of one. This rearrangement joins TRBV10-3 to TRBJ1-2; D is unresolved. V lost 4 bases and J lost 3, with 12 bases in between. Germline assignment: CDR1 ENHRY and CDR2 SYGVKD. The CDR3 is 14 residues long. The CDR3 region is CAISGEGGYYGYTF. In nucleotides, the CDR3 is TGTGCCATCAGTGGTGAGGGCGGGTACTATGGCTACACCTTC.